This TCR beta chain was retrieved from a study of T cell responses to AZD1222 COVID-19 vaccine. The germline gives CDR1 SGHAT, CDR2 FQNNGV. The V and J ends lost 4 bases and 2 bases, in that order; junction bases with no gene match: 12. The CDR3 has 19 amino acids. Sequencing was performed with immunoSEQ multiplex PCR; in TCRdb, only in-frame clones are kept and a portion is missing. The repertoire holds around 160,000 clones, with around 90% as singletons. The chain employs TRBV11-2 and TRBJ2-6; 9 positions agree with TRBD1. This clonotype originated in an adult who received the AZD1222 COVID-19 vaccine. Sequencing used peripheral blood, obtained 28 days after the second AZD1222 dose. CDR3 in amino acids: CASSSLNRGPVAGANVLTF. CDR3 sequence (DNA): TGTGCCAGCAGCTCACTTAACAGGGGGCCAGTAGCTGGGGCCAACGTCCTGACTTTC.